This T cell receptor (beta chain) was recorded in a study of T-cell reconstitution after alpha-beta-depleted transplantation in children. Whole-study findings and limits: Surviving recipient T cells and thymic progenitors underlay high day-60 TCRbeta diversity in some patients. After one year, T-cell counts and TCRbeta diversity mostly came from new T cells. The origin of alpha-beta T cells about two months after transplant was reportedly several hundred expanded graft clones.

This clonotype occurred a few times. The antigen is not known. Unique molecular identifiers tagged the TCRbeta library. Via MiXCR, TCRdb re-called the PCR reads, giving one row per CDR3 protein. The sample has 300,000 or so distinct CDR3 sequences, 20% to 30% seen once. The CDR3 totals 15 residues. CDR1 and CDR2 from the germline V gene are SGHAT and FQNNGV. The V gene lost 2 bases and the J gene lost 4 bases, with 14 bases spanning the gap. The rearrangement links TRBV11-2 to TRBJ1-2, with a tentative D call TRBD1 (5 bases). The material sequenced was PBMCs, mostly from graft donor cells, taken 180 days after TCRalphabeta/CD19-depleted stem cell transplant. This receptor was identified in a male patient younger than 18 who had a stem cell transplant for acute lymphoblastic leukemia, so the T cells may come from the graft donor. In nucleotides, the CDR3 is TGTGCCAGCAGCTTACAGGGTTCTTACTCCTATGGCTACACCTTC. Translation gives CASSLQGSYSYGYTF.